The 25 T cell receptor beta chains below come from one sample, sequenced in a study of radiotherapy plus CTLA-4 blockade in lung cancer. Here immunoSEQ multiplex PCR was the method, and the copy in TCRdb shows in-frame clones only, minus some. The data show roughly 85,000 clones, around 87% seen once. This specimen consisted of peripheral blood, obtained from a patient treated with radiotherapy plus ipilimumab. These receptors all stem from a human donor with non-small cell lung cancer that progressed on radiotherapy plus ipilimumab.

The V call is TRBV7-2, the J call TRBJ2-1; 11 bases agree with TRBD2. V shed 5 bases, J shed 4 bases, and the junction held 4 bases outside the gene matches. The CDR3 has 15 amino acids. CDR1 and CDR2 (germline): SGHTA, FQGNSA. The CDR3 nucleotides are TGTGCCAGCAGCCCTCTAGCGGGGGGTTACAATGAGCAGTTCTTC. This codes for CASSPLAGGYNEQFF.

V and J are TRBV18 and TRBJ2-1; TRBD2 agrees at 10 bases. Germline V gene sequence: CDR1 KGHSH, CDR2 LQKENI. The length of the CDR3 is 16 residues. V shed 4 bases, J shed 5 bases, and the junction held 8 bases outside the gene matches. The CDR3 nucleotides are TGTGCCAGCTCACTATACATAGCGGGGGGCAACAATGAGCAGTTCTTC. Translated, it gives CASSLYIAGGNNEQFF.

The rearrangement uses TRBV7-9 and TRBJ1-5, with D hard to call. This CDR3 has 14 amino acids. CDR1 is SEHNR and CDR2 is FQNEAQ in the germline V gene (reference sequence). With 2 bases removed from V and 0 bases from J, the gap between germline ends came to 5 bases. The CDR3 reads CASSLSISNQPQHF. In nucleotides, the CDR3 is TGTGCCAGCAGCTTATCGATTAGCAATCAGCCCCAGCATTTT.

Remarks on this clone: The junction departs from germline at one end; a sequencing error may be responsible. The V call is TRBV7-9, the J call TRBJ1-4; 8 nucleotides align to TRBD1. The CDR3 consists of 12 residues. Germline V gene data show CDR1 as SEHNR and CDR2 as FQNEAQ (reference sequence). DNA of the CDR3: TGTGCCAGCAGCCCCAACCAGGGGGCAAGCGTTTTT. This sequence encodes CASSPNQGASVF.

J is TRBJ1-5 and V is TRBV6-5, with D hard to call. The V end was cut by 6 bases, the J end by 0 bases, with 6 bases between. Germline V gene sequence: CDR1 MNHEY, CDR2 SVGAGI. This CDR3 region has 13 residues. CDR3 loop: CASSLNSNQPQHF. CDR3 DNA sequence: TGTGCCAGCAGCCTCAATAGCAATCAGCCCCAGCATTTT.

This chain links TRBV15 with TRBJ2-1; D could derive from TRBD1 or TRBD2 (5 bases each). V was pared by 1 base and J by 0 bases, with 7 bases between. The CDR3 covers 15 residues. Germline V gene data show CDR1 as LNHNV and CDR2 as YYDKDF (reference sequence). The CDR3 region is CATSRGGSSYNEQFF. The CDR3 DNA follows: TGTGCCACCAGCAGAGGGGGGAGCTCCTACAATGAGCAGTTCTTC. The whole variable domain, remainder taken from reference TRBV15 and TRBJ2-1, is DAMVIQNPRYQVTQFGKPVTLSCSQTLNHNVMYWYQQKSSQAPKLLFHYYDKDFNNEADTPDNFQSRRPNTSFCFLDIRSPGLGDTAMYLCATSRGGSSYNEQFFGPGTRLTVL.

The CDR3 reads CASKRGHNVEAFF. The CDR3, as DNA: TGTGCCAGCAAAAGGGGGCATAATGTAGAAGCTTTCTTT. The chain combines TRBV6-5 with TRBJ1-1, with 7 bases aligning to TRBD1. In germline, CDR1 is MNHEY, CDR2 SVGAGI. Germline trimming cut 7 bases from V and 8 bases from J; bases unmatched to any gene: 10. The CDR3 totals 13 residues.

The chain links TRBV29-1 to TRBJ1-2, with D unclear. The V end was cut by 0 bases, the J end by 4 bases, with 9 bases between. This CDR3 is 13 amino acids long. CDR1 and CDR2 from the germline V gene are SQVTM and ANQGSEA. The CDR3 DNA is TGCAGCGTTGAAGATGGACTGAGCTATGGCTACACCTTC. Residues: CSVEDGLSYGYTF. Supplemented by reference TRBV29-1 and TRBJ1-2, the full variable domain reads SAVISQKPSRDICQRGTSLTIQCQVDSQVTMMFWYRQQPGQSLTLIATANQGSEATYESGFVIDKFPISRPNLTFSTLTVSNMSPEDSSIYLCSVEDGLSYGYTFGSGTRLTVV.

The chain links TRBV19 to TRBJ1-2, with no clear D. V shed 1 base and J shed 4 bases, with 13 bases lying between them. The CDR3 contains 15 residues. Germline V gene lookup returns CDR1 LNHDA and CDR2 SQIVND (reference sequence). The CDR3 spells CASSIGTFGSYGYTF. As DNA, the CDR3 is TGTGCCAGTAGTATAGGAACCTTCGGGAGCTATGGCTACACCTTC.

The chain combines TRBV4-3 with TRBJ1-2; a possible D gene is TRBD1 (5 bases). The CDR3 sequence is 16 residues long. In germline, CDR1 is LGHNA, CDR2 YSLEER. V lost 0 bases and J 2 bases, leaving 13 bases between the germline ends. CDR3 residues: CASSQDYGRANYGYTF. For the CDR3, the DNA is TGCGCCAGCAGCCAAGATTACGGCAGGGCGAACTATGGCTACACCTTC.

The V gene is TRBV5-1, the J gene TRBJ2-2; 9 nucleotides line up with TRBD1. Germline V gene data show CDR1 as SGHRS and CDR2 as YFSETQ. The CDR3 loop spans 16 amino acids. J was trimmed by 5 bases and V by 4 bases; bases with no gene match: 9. For the CDR3, the DNA is TGCGCCAGCAGCGGGGGACAGGGAGCAGGTACCGGGGAGCTGTTTTTT. Protein product: CASSGGQGAGTGELFF. The full variable domain, completed using reference TRBV5-1 and TRBJ2-2, is KAGVTQTPRYLIKTRGQQVTLSCSPISGHRSVSWYQQTPGQGLQFLFEYFSETQRNKGNFPGRFSGRQFSNSRSEMNVSTLELGDSALYLCASSGGQGAGTGELFFGEGSRLTVL.

The chain recombines TRBV7-8 with TRBJ2-5; D ambiguous. This CDR3 region has 13 residues. Trimming took 5 bases from V and 3 from J, leaving 10 bases between them. CDR1 and CDR2 from the germline V gene are SGHVS and FQNEAQ. The CDR3 loop is CASSIRPKETQYF. The CDR3 coding sequence is TGTGCCAGCAGCATACGACCGAAAGAGACCCAGTACTTC.

V and J are TRBV19 and TRBJ1-5, with 9 bases matching TRBD1. Trimming removed 3 bases from V and 1 base from J; junction bases left unmatched: 4. The CDR3 covers 16 residues. The V gene's germline CDR1 is LNHDA and CDR2 SQIVND (reference sequence). CDR3 protein: CASSMGGQGSNQPQHF. CDR3 DNA sequence: TGTGCCAGTAGTATGGGGGGACAGGGAAGCAATCAGCCCCAGCATTTT.

This chain links TRBV14 with TRBJ2-7; maybe TRBD1 (6 bases). Germline values: CDR1 SGHDN, CDR2 FVKESK. Trimming stripped 5 bases from V and 2 bases from J, with 13 bases between. This CDR3 region has 14 residues. CDR3 loop: CASSRSGVPYEQYF. DNA of the CDR3: TGTGCCAGCAGCAGGTCAGGGGTTCCCTACGAGCAGTACTTC.

The chain has TRBV4-3 and TRBJ2-4, with TRBD2 matching over 9 bases. The CDR3 totals 15 residues. V dropped 0 bases and J dropped 7; count of bases not matched to a gene: 4. Germline loops: CDR1 LGHNA, CDR2 YSLEER. This CDR3 reads CASSQDGAGGNIQYF. The CDR3 nucleotides read TGCGCCAGCAGCCAAGACGGGGCGGGAGGGAACATTCAGTACTTC.

The rearrangement links TRBV2 to TRBJ1-2; no firm D call. The V end lost 7 bases, the J end lost 2 bases, and 8 bases lay between the germline ends. The CDR3 spans 12 residues. CDR1 and CDR2 from the germline V gene are SNHLY and FYNNEI. CDR3 sequence: CASTGGNYGYTF. The CDR3 DNA reads TGTGCCAGCACCGGAGGGAACTATGGCTACACCTTC.

A single count supports this clone. This rearrangement joins TRBV5-6 to TRBJ2-3; D call uncertain. The CDR3 contains 16 residues. Germline CDR1 SGHDT, CDR2 YYEEEE. Trimming took 4 bases from V and 0 from J, leaving 15 bases between them. This chain's CDR3 is CASSLTATLSTDTQYF. DNA of the CDR3: TGTGCCAGCAGCCTTACAGCGACACTTAGCACAGATACGCAGTATTTT.

The CDR3 spells CASRSDGLVWTEAFF. The DNA for the CDR3 is TGTGCCAGCAGATCAGACGGTCTAGTATGGACTGAAGCTTTCTTT. This sequence joins TRBV6-5 and TRBJ1-1; D not certain. Germline V gene lookup returns CDR1 MNHEY and CDR2 SVGAGI. Trimming shortened V by 6 bases and J by 5 bases, and 19 bases separated the two germline ends. This CDR3 spans 15 amino acids.

A single count supports this clone. DNA of the CDR3: TGTGCCAGCAGTGAACAGGGTCAACAGCCCCAGCATTTT. It codes for CASSEQGQQPQHF. This chain uses TRBV6-5 with TRBJ1-5; perhaps TRBD1 as D (6 bases). This CDR3 comprises 13 residues. Germline V lookup: CDR1 MNHEY, CDR2 SVGAGI. Trimming cost V 5 bases and J 7 bases, with 12 bases left between them.

The chain recombines TRBV9 with TRBJ1-2, with 8 nucleotides matching TRBD1. CDR1 is SGDLS, CDR2 YYNGEE, per germline. This CDR3 is 14 amino acids long. The V gene end was trimmed by 4 bases and the J gene end by 4 bases; junction bases not matched to a gene: 6. CDR3 DNA: TGTGCCAGCAGCCCTGGACAGGGTCCCTATGGCTACACCTTC. Amino acid sequence: CASSPGQGPYGYTF.

The chain links TRBV29-1 to TRBJ1-4; D not resolved. Per the germline V gene, CDR1 is SQVTM and CDR2 is ANQGSEA. V was shortened by 7 bases and J by 0 bases, with 12 bases between the two germline ends. This CDR3 contains 14 residues. The CDR3 coding sequence is TGCAGCGCCTTAGTCGGAACAACTAATGAAAAACTGTTTTTT. Translated, it gives CSALVGTTNEKLFF.

J is TRBJ2-3 and V is TRBV5-1, with D perhaps assigned TRBD1 or TRBD2 (5 bases each). V lost 3 bases and J lost 0, with 8 bases in between. The CDR3 is made up of 14 amino acids. Germline loops: CDR1 SGHRS, CDR2 YFSETQ. The CDR3 nucleotides read TGCGCCAGCAGCTGGGGACCCAGCACAGATACGCAGTATTTT. Its protein is CASSWGPSTDTQYF. The variable domain in full, with the rest retrieved from reference TRBV5-1 and TRBJ2-3, is KAGVTQTPRYLIKTRGQQVTLSCSPISGHRSVSWYQQTPGQGLQFLFEYFSETQRNKGNFPGRFSGRQFSNSRSEMNVSTLELGDSALYLCASSWGPSTDTQYFGPGTRLTVL.

This chain joins TRBV5-1 and TRBJ2-5, with no clear D. The CDR3 has 11 amino acids. V was clipped by 7 bases and J by 2 bases, with 6 bases between them. In germline, CDR1 is SGHRS, CDR2 YFSETQ. The CDR3 loop reads CASGQQETQYF. As DNA, the CDR3 is TGCGCCAGCGGCCAGCAAGAGACCCAGTACTTC.

The chain carries TRBV6-1 and TRBJ2-2; no firm D call. This CDR3 is 12 amino acids long. In germline, CDR1 is MNHNS, CDR2 SASEGT. V was trimmed by 7 bases and J by 1 base, leaving 4 bases between them. The CDR3 reads CASNRNTGELFF. The CDR3 DNA reads TGTGCCAGCAACAGGAACACCGGGGAGCTGTTTTTT.

This clone came up once. V and J are TRBV19 and TRBJ1-2, with 7 bases lining up with TRBD1. Germline values: CDR1 LNHDA, CDR2 SQIVND (reference sequence). The J segment lost 4 bases and the V segment lost 6 bases, leaving 8 bases of the junction unmatched. The CDR3 covers 14 residues. The CDR3 DNA follows: TGTGCCAGTAGAGCCTCAGGGGGAAGCTATGGCTACACCTTC. Translated, it gives CASRASGGSYGYTF.